The 30 T cell receptor beta chains reported below all come from one sample, sequenced in a study of cytomegalovirus exposure and HLA in healthy donors. The primer mix had 60 Vbeta and 13 Jbeta primers. The method was immunoSEQ multiplex PCR; TCRdb's version includes in-frame clones alone and lacks a portion of them. Of more than 150,000 clones listed, 81% were seen once; the top ten hold around 4%. Sequenced input: PBMCs. These receptors all come from a man over 45 in good health and CMV-seronegative.

The chain employs TRBV7-9 and TRBJ2-1; maybe TRBD1 (5 bases). V dropped 1 base and J dropped 1 base, with 8 bases sitting between them. The CDR3 has 15 residues. Germline assignment: CDR1 SEHNR and CDR2 FQNEAQ (reference sequence). CDR3 nucleotides: TGTGCCAGCAGCTTAGACAGGAGATCCTACAATGAGCAGTTCTTC. Amino acids: CASSLDRRSYNEQFF.

In this sample, this clone turned up once. This chain connects TRBV5-1 to TRBJ2-5; TRBD2 is a possible D gene (5 bases). Trimming left V 0 bases short and J 5 bases short, with 14 bases between. Germline values: CDR1 SGHRS, CDR2 YFSETQ. This CDR3 is built from 15 residues. The CDR3 DNA is TGCGCCAGCAGCTTGGAAGGGCTAGCAATGGAGACCCAGTACTTC. This encodes CASSLEGLAMETQYF.

The chain is built from TRBV5-1 and TRBJ2-2, with D unclear. CDR3 size: 14 residues. CDR1 and CDR2 (germline): SGHRS, YFSETQ. V lost 1 base and J lost 6, with 10 bases in between. CDR3 sequence: CASSLRVGPGELFF. CDR3 bases: TGCGCCAGCAGCTTGCGGGTCGGTCCCGGGGAGCTGTTTTTT.

The V and J genes are TRBV11-2 and TRBJ2-2; TRBD1 aligns across 9 bases. The ends lost 5 bases at V and 6 bases at J; junction bases unmatched: 7. Looked up from germline, CDR1 is SGHAT and CDR2 is FQNNGV. The CDR3 is 15 residues long. The CDR3 nucleotides are TGTGCCAGCAGCCCACTTACAGGGGGCCCCGGGGAGCTGTTTTTT. Protein: CASSPLTGGPGELFF.

This chain joins TRBV6-5 and TRBJ2-7, with TRBD2 identical over 9 bases. Germline lookup yields CDR1 MNHEY and CDR2 SVGAGI. V lost 0 bases and J lost 6; bases outside the gene matches: 6. This CDR3 contains 15 residues. The CDR3 sequence: CASSYSASGGPEQYF. DNA of the CDR3: TGTGCCAGCAGTTACTCGGCAAGCGGGGGGCCCGAGCAGTACTTC.

The table lists this clone with a count of one. CDR3 region: CASSEMGSPYNEQFF. In DNA, the CDR3 is TGTGCCAGCAGTGAAATGGGGAGCCCCTACAATGAGCAGTTCTTC. The chain employs TRBV6-1 and TRBJ2-1; possibly TRBD2 for D (5 bases). Trimming took off 2 bases at V and 2 bases at J, with 10 bases between the two ends. Looked up from germline, CDR1 is MNHNS and CDR2 is SASEGT. The CDR3 spans 15 residues.

This clone was seen more than once but under ten times. The V call is TRBV7-9, the J call TRBJ1-1, with D tentatively TRBD1 (6 bases). CDR1 is SEHNR and CDR2 is FQNEAQ in the germline V gene (reference sequence). This CDR3 is built from 15 residues. V lost 7 bases, J lost 5 bases, and 20 bases lay in between. The CDR3 DNA follows: TGTGCCAGCACCGCCTTCGGGGGGGCTGGAACTGAAGCTTTCTTT. Its translation: CASTAFGGAGTEAFF.

The chain links TRBV7-2 to TRBJ1-2; D gene unclear. This CDR3 region has 15 residues. From germline, CDR1 is SGHTA and CDR2 FQGNSA. V lost 0 bases, J lost 4 bases, and 12 bases lay in between. The DNA of the CDR3 is TGTGCCAGCAGCTTAGCGGACTCAGACTTCTATGGCTACACCTTC. Translating gives CASSLADSDFYGYTF.

The chain recombines TRBV5-1 with TRBJ1-1; 10 positions match TRBD1. The V segment lost 0 bases and the J segment 3 bases; nucleotides outside the gene matches: 5. Per germline, CDR1 SGHRS and CDR2 YFSETQ. CDR3 length: 16 residues. CDR3 sequence reads: CASSLAGTGADTEAFF. In DNA, the CDR3 is TGCGCCAGCAGCTTGGCCGGGACAGGGGCGGACACTGAAGCTTTCTTT.

The chain recombines TRBV9 with TRBJ2-1; 8 nucleotides line up with TRBD1. V shed 0 bases, J shed 8 bases, and the junction held 7 bases outside the gene matches. CDR3 size: 15 residues. Looked up from germline, CDR1 is SGDLS and CDR2 is YYNGEE. The CDR3 nucleotides read TGTGCCAGCAGCGTAGGACAGGGGATGAGGGATGAGCAGTTCTTC. This gives the protein CASSVGQGMRDEQFF.

The chain uses TRBV5-1 and TRBJ2-7; 11 nucleotides agree with TRBD2. V shed 6 bases and J 3 bases; nucleotides not matched to a gene: 5. The CDR3 length is 14 residues. CDR1 and CDR2 (germline): SGHRS, YFSETQ. For the CDR3, the DNA is TGCGCCAGCAATCCCCTAGCGGGGGGCTACGAGCAGTACTTC. Protein product: CASNPLAGGYEQYF. The whole variable domain, remainder taken from reference TRBV5-1 and TRBJ2-7, is KAGVTQTPRYLIKTRGQQVTLSCSPISGHRSVSWYQQTPGQGLQFLFEYFSETQRNKGNFPGRFSGRQFSNSRSEMNVSTLELGDSALYLCASNPLAGGYEQYFGPGTRLTVT.

The chain recombines TRBV2 with TRBJ2-3, with TRBD1 matching over 10 bases. J lost 3 bases, V lost 6 bases, and 6 bases had no gene match. CDR3 length: 15 amino acids. CDR1 and CDR2 from the germline V gene are SNHLY and FYNNEI. The CDR3 DNA follows: TGTGCCAGCAGGCTCGACAGGGGGCTGACAGATACGCAGTATTTT. Protein: CASRLDRGLTDTQYF.

Turning to this clone: Other nucleotide sequences in the sample specify the same CDR3. The chain recombines TRBV7-2 with TRBJ2-7, with a tentative D call TRBD1 (6 bases). This CDR3 comprises 14 residues. Per germline, CDR1 SGHTA and CDR2 FQGNSA. V lost 3 bases, J lost 0 bases, and 9 bases lay in between. Written as DNA, the CDR3 is TGTGCCAGCAGCTTGGGGGCGCTCTCCTACGAGCAGTACTTC. Its protein is CASSLGALSYEQYF. The full variable domain, in which reference TRBV7-2 and TRBJ2-7 provide the parts outside the CDR3, is GAGVSQSPSNKVTEKGKDVELRCDPISGHTALYWYRQSLGQGLEFLIYFQGNSAPDKSGLPSDRFSAERTGGSVSTLTIQRTQQEDSAVYLCASSLGALSYEQYFGPGTRLTVT.

This chain links TRBV2 with TRBJ2-5; no clear D. Trimming cost V 6 bases and J 5 bases, with 7 bases left between them. The CDR3 runs to 11 residues. The germline V gene encodes CDR1 SNHLY and CDR2 FYNNEI. CDR3 coding DNA: TGTGCCAGCAGAGCTAGTGAGACCCAGTACTTC. Amino acid sequence: CASRASETQYF.

The chain couples TRBV19 to TRBJ1-4; D is unclear. The CDR3 totals 15 residues. Per germline, CDR1 LNHDA and CDR2 SQIVND (reference sequence). Trimming left V 5 bases short and J 11 bases short, with 21 bases between. CDR3 loop: CASSHARGGGGKLFF. The CDR3 coding sequence is TGTGCCAGTAGTCATGCCCGAGGAGGAGGTGGGAAACTGTTTTTT.

The CDR3 spells CASSLQGIPTYEQYF. In DNA, the CDR3 is TGTGCCAGCAGTTTACAGGGTATCCCAACCTACGAGCAGTACTTC. J is TRBJ2-7 and V is TRBV11-2; weak D call: TRBD1 (6 bases). CDR1 and CDR2 (germline): SGHAT, FQNNGV. This CDR3 is 15 amino acids long. V gave up 6 bases and J gave up 2 bases, with 17 bases separating them. The variable domain in full, completed from reference TRBV11-2 and TRBJ2-7, reads EAGVAQSPRYKIIEKRQSVAFWCNPISGHATLYWYQQILGQGPKLLIQFQNNGVVDDSQLPKDRFSAERLKGVDSTLKIQPAKLEDSAVYLCASSLQGIPTYEQYFGPGTRLTVT.

The chain joins TRBV7-2 to TRBJ2-2; D possibly corresponds to TRBD2 (5 bases). Germline V gene sequence: CDR1 SGHTA, CDR2 FQGNSA. Trimming removed 0 bases at V and 7 bases at J, with 15 bases between. The CDR3 runs 16 residues. DNA of the CDR3: TGTGCCAGCAGCTTAGCTGGACTCACTCACGGCGGGGAGCTGTTTTTT. Protein: CASSLAGLTHGGELFF. The full variable domain, completed using reference TRBV7-2 and TRBJ2-2, is GAGVSQSPSNKVTEKGKDVELRCDPISGHTALYWYRQSLGQGLEFLIYFQGNSAPDKSGLPSDRFSAERTGGSVSTLTIQRTQQEDSAVYLCASSLAGLTHGGELFFGEGSRLTVL.

There are a few counts of this clone. V usage is TRBV27 and J usage is TRBJ2-5, with D possibly matching TRBD1 (5 bases). Trimming took off 3 bases at V and 5 bases at J, with 13 bases between the two ends. This CDR3 is 14 amino acids long. Germline V gene sequence: CDR1 MNHEY, CDR2 SMNVEV (reference sequence). The CDR3 coding sequence is TGTGCCAGCAGTTTGAGTACAGGCTGGGAGACCCAGTACTTC. It codes for CASSLSTGWETQYF.

The table lists this clone with a count of one. The gene calls are TRBV10-3 and TRBJ1-2; D is perhaps TRBD1 (5 bases). V lost 2 bases and J lost 0, with 10 bases in between. The CDR3 length is 15 residues. CDR1 is ENHRY, CDR2 SYGVKD, per germline. CDR3 residues: CAISETDSANYGYTF. In DNA, the CDR3 is TGTGCCATCAGTGAGACCGACAGCGCTAACTATGGCTACACCTTC.

This clone was seen a few times. The chain uses TRBV5-6 and TRBJ1-5, with a weak D call TRBD1 (5 bases). Trimming took 3 bases from V and 8 from J, leaving 18 bases between them. The CDR3 sequence is 15 residues long. Germline V gene lookup returns CDR1 SGHDT and CDR2 YYEEEE. CDR3 protein: CASSYGQGWGKPQHF. CDR3 DNA: TGTGCCAGCAGCTATGGGCAGGGATGGGGAAAGCCCCAGCATTTT.

The chain links TRBV7-2 to TRBJ2-7; D is possibly TRBD1 (6 bases). Trimming shortened V by 3 bases and J by 5 bases, and 14 bases separated the two germline ends. CDR1 and CDR2 from the germline V gene are SGHTA and FQGNSA. The CDR3 has 14 residues. The CDR3 sequence: CASSLRRWGHEQYF. The DNA of the CDR3 is TGTGCCAGCAGCTTGCGCCGGTGGGGGCACGAGCAGTACTTC.

The V and J genes are TRBV18 and TRBJ2-5; weak D call: TRBD1 (5 bases). CDR1 and CDR2 (germline): KGHSH, LQKENI. V was cut by 4 bases and J by 4 bases, with 10 bases left in between. The CDR3 covers 13 residues. DNA for the CDR3: TGTGCCAGCTCACGCGCAGGGTTAGAGACCCAGTACTTC. It encodes CASSRAGLETQYF.

In the case of this clone: A read error may account for a junction end that differs from germline. The genes are TRBV14 and TRBJ1-3; the D is unclear. This CDR3 is 13 amino acids long. The germline gives CDR1 SGHDN, CDR2 FVKESK. The CDR3 coding sequence is TGTGCCAGCAGCCAAGATCGTGAGGTCCGTGTGGATTTT. It translates to CASSQDREVRVDF.

The chain employs TRBV7-2 and TRBJ2-1; 10 bases fit TRBD2. CDR1 is SGHTA, CDR2 FQGNSA, per germline. The CDR3 is 15 amino acids. V shed 3 bases, J shed 7 bases, and the junction held 6 bases outside the gene matches. The CDR3 DNA reads TGTGCCAGCAGCTTCCTAGCGGGGGTTGAGAATGAGCAGTTCTTC. Protein: CASSFLAGVENEQFF. The variable domain in full, with the rest retrieved from reference TRBV7-2 and TRBJ2-1, is GAGVSQSPSNKVTEKGKDVELRCDPISGHTALYWYRQSLGQGLEFLIYFQGNSAPDKSGLPSDRFSAERTGGSVSTLTIQRTQQEDSAVYLCASSFLAGVENEQFFGPGTRLTVL.

The rearrangement links TRBV9 to TRBJ2-3; 7 positions agree with TRBD2. The J segment lost 6 bases and the V segment lost 5 bases, leaving 0 bases of the junction unmatched. CDR3 length: 11 amino acids. CDR1 is SGDLS and CDR2 is YYNGEE in the germline V gene. The DNA of the CDR3 is TGTGCCAGCAGGGGGGGGGATACGCAGTATTTT. Translating it yields CASRGGDTQYF. The full variable domain, in which reference TRBV9 and TRBJ2-3 provide the parts outside the CDR3, is DSGVTQTPKHLITATGQRVTLRCSPRSGDLSVYWYQQSLDQGLQFLIQYYNGEERAKGNILERFSAQQFPDLHSELNLSSLELGDSALYFCASRGGDTQYFGPGTRLTVL.

This clone has just a few counts. The J gene is TRBJ1-1, the V gene TRBV19; TRBD1 matches 7 bases. Losses at the gene ends were 2 bases for V and 0 bases for J; bases not matched to a gene: 0. The CDR3 sequence is 14 residues long. The germline V gene has CDR1 LNHDA and CDR2 SQIVND (reference sequence). CDR3 nucleotide sequence: TGTGCCAGTAGTATAACAGGGGTGAACACTGAAGCTTTCTTT. Its translation: CASSITGVNTEAFF.

This chain links TRBV7-2 with TRBJ1-2; D not resolved. V was shortened by 3 bases and J by 0 bases, with 11 bases between the two germline ends. CDR1 is SGHTA and CDR2 is FQGNSA in the germline V gene. This CDR3 has 15 amino acids. CDR3 amino acids: CASSLRQVANYGYTF. The CDR3 DNA is TGTGCCAGCAGCTTGCGACAAGTTGCTAACTATGGCTACACCTTC.

This clone was seen only once. V gene TRBV27 combines with J gene TRBJ1-4; D possibly corresponds to TRBD1 (6 bases). Germline V gene lookup returns CDR1 MNHEY and CDR2 SMNVEV (reference sequence). V gave up 5 bases and J gave up 5 bases, with 15 bases separating them. The CDR3 has 15 amino acids. The CDR3 sequence: CASSRGGGGNEKLFF. In DNA, the CDR3 is TGTGCCAGCAGTAGAGGGGGGGGTGGGAATGAAAAACTGTTTTTT.

The chain uses TRBV7-2 and TRBJ2-5, with TRBD2 as a possible D gene (6 bases). CDR3 size: 15 residues. Germline loops: CDR1 SGHTA, CDR2 FQGNSA. V gave up 1 base and J gave up 5 bases, with 14 bases separating them. CDR3 coding DNA: TGTGCCAGCAGCTTAGATCCGGGGGTGGGCGAGACCCAGTACTTC. Protein product: CASSLDPGVGETQYF.

J is TRBJ2-7 and V is TRBV5-1; D is uncertain. The CDR3 sequence is 14 residues long. Deletions cut 6 bases from V and 2 bases from J, with 15 bases between. Germline V gene data show CDR1 as SGHRS and CDR2 as YFSETQ. CDR3 sequence reads: CASKAPGLTYEQYF. CDR3 coding DNA: TGCGCCAGCAAAGCACCGGGTCTCACCTACGAGCAGTACTTC.